Here is one T cell receptor beta chain with its context. Assay: immunoSEQ multiplex PCR; the TCRdb copy retains only in-frame clones and omits some. The repertoire consists of 350,000 to 400,000 clones, with 75% to 90% occurring once and the leading ten covering roughly 1%. Each recovered donor of Cohort 3 presented with two negative PCRs, clearance, or symptom resolution. This sample was included in a study of blood T cell repertoires in COVID-19. This clonotype was sampled from a man younger than 35 who had recovered from COVID-19. The specimen sequenced was PBMCs or T cells enriched from blood (not recorded which).

In DNA, the CDR3 is TGTGCCAGTAGTATAAGGGCTAGCTGGGAGCTGTTTTTT. Protein sequence: CASSIRASWELFF. The genes are TRBV19 and TRBJ2-2; D may be TRBD2 (5 bases). With 2 bases removed from V and 9 bases from J, the gap between germline ends came to 10 bases. Germline V gene data show CDR1 as LNHDA and CDR2 as SQIVND (reference sequence). The length of the CDR3 is 13 residues.